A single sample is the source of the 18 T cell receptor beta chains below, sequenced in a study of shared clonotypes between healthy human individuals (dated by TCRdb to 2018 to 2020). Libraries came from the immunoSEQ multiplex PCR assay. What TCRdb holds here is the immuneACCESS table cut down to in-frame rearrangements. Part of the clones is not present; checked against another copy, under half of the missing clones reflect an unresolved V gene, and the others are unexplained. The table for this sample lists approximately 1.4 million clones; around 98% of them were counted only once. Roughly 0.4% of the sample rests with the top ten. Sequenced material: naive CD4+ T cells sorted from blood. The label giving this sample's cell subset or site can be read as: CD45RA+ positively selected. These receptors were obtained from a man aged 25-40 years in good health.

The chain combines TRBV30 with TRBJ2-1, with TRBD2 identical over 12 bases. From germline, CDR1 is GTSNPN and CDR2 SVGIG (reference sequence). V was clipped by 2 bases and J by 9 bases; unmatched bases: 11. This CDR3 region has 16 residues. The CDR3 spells CAWSRATSGSVVEQFF. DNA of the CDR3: TGTGCCTGGAGTAGAGCGACTAGCGGGAGTGTGGTTGAGCAGTTCTTC.

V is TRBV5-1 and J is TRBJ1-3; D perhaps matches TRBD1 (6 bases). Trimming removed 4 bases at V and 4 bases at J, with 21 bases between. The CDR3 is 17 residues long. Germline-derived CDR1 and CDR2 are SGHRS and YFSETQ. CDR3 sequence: CASSGSPPGDAGNTIYF. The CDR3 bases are TGCGCCAGCAGCGGGTCGCCCCCAGGGGATGCCGGAAACACCATATATTTT. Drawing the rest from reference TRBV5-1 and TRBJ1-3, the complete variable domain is KAGVTQTPRYLIKTRGQQVTLSCSPISGHRSVSWYQQTPGQGLQFLFEYFSETQRNKGNFPGRFSGRQFSNSRSEMNVSTLELGDSALYLCASSGSPPGDAGNTIYFGEGSWLTVV.

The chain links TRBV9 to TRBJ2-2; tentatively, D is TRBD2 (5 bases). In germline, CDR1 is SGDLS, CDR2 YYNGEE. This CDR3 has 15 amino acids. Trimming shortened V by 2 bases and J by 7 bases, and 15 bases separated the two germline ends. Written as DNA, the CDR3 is TGTGCCAGCAGCGTCCTCTCCGGAGCGGACGGGGAGCTGTTTTTT. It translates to CASSVLSGADGELFF.

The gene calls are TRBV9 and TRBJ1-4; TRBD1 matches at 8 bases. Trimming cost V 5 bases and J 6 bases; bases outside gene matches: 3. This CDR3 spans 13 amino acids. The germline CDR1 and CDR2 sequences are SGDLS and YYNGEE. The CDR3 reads CASRGTGDEKLFF. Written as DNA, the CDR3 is TGTGCCAGCAGAGGGACAGGCGATGAAAAACTGTTTTTT.

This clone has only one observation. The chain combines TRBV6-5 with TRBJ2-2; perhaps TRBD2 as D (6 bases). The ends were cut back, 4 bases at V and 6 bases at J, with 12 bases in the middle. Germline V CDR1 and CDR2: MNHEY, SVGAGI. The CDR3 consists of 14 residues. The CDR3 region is CASSLLAFAGELFF. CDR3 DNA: TGTGCCAGCAGTTTACTAGCATTTGCCGGGGAGCTGTTTTTT.

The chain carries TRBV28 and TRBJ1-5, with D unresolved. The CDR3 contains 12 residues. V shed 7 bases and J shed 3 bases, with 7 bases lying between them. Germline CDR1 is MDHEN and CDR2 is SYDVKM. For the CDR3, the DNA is TGTGCCAGCATAACGGTCAATCAGCCCCAGCATTTT. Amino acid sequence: CASITVNQPQHF.

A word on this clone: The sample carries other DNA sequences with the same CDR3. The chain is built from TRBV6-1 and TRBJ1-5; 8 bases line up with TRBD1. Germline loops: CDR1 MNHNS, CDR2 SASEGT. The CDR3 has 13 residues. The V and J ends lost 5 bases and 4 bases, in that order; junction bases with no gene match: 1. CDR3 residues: CASSRQGNQPQHF. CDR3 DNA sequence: TGTGCCAGCAGTCGACAGGGGAATCAGCCCCAGCATTTT.

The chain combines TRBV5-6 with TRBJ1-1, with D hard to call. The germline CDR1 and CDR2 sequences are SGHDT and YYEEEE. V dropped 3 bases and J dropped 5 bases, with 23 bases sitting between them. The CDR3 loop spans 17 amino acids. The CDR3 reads CASSWRSGVLLWTEAFF. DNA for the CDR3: TGTGCCAGCAGCTGGAGGTCGGGAGTCCTCCTGTGGACTGAAGCTTTCTTT.

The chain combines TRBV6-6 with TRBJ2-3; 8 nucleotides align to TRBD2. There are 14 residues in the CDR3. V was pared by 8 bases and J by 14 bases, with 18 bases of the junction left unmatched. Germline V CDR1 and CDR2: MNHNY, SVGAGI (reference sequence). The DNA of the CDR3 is TGTGCCAGCCGCGAAATGGGACTAGTGGGGGGTCGGTATTTT. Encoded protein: CASREMGLVGGRYF.

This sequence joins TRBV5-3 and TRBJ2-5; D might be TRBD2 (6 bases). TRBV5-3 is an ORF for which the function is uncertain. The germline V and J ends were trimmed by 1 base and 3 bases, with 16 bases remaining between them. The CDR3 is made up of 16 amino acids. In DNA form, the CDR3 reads TGTGCCAGAAGCTTGCCCCGGACTATAAAAGAAGAGACCCAGTACTTC. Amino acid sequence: CARSLPRTIKEETQYF.

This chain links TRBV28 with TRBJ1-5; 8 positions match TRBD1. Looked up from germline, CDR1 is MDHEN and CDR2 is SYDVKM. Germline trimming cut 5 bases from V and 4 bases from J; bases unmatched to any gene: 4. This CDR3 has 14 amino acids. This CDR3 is CASSEDRANQPQHF. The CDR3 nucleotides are TGTGCCAGCAGTGAGGACAGGGCGAATCAGCCCCAGCATTTT.

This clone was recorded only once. CDR3 sequence reads: CASSLDFRSEAFF. CDR3 sequence (DNA): TGTGCCAGCAGCTTAGACTTCAGGAGTGAAGCTTTCTTT. The rearrangement links TRBV7-2 to TRBJ1-1, with D hard to call. From germline, CDR1 is SGHTA and CDR2 FQGNSA. The V end was cut by 1 base, the J end by 7 bases, with 10 bases between. CDR3 size: 13 residues.

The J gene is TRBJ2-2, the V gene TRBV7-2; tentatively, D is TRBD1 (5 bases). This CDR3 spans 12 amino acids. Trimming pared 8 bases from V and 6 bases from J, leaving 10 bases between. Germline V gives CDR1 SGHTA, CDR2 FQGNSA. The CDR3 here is CASGAGSGELFF. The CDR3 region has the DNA TGTGCCAGCGGGGCTGGGTCCGGGGAGCTGTTTTTT.

CDR3 bases: TGTGCCAGCTCACCAAGTGAGGTCAGGGACTATGGCTACACCTTC. Residues: CASSPSEVRDYGYTF. The chain joins TRBV18 to TRBJ1-2; maybe TRBD1 (5 bases). Between the trimmed V and J ends, which lost 2 bases and 3 bases, there was a span of 13 bases. CDR3 length equals 15 residues. CDR1 is KGHSH and CDR2 is LQKENI in the germline V gene.

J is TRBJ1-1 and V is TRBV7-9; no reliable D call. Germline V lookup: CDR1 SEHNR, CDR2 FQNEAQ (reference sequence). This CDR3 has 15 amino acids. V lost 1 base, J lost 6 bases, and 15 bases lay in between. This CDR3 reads CASSLDSEQRPEAFF. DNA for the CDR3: TGTGCCAGCAGCTTAGATTCGGAACAGAGGCCTGAAGCTTTCTTT.

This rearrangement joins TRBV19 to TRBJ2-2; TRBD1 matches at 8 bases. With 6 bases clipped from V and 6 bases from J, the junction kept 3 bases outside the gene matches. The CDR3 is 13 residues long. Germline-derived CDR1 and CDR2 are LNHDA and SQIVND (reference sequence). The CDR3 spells CASRRQGSGELFF. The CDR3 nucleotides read TGTGCCAGTAGACGACAGGGGTCCGGGGAGCTGTTTTTT.

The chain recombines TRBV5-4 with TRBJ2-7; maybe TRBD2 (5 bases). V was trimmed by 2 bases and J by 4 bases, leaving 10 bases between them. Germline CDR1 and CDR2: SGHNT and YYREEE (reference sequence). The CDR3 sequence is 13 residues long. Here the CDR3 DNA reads TGTGCCAGCAGCTTCCTCGGGGTGTACGAGCAGTACTTC. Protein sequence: CASSFLGVYEQYF.

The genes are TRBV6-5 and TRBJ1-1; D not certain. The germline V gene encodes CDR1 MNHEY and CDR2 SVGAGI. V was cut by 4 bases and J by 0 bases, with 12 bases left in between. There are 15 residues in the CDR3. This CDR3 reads CASSSTYRMNTEAFF. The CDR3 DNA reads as TGTGCCAGCAGTTCCACGTATAGAATGAACACTGAAGCTTTCTTT.